The present entry profiles one TCR beta chain with its context. The clone's antigen remains unknown. Base qualities are not at hand, and no much larger clone is one base apart. Deletion took 2 bases off V and 0 bases off J, with a span of 17 bases between the germline ends. The CDR3 starts with the cysteine, ends with the phenylalanine, and has 17 residues. Just CDR3 DNA is preserved here, 51 bases in frame from base 1. CDR1 and CDR2 (MNHNY, SVGAGI) derive from the germline V gene (reference sequence). The sample belongs to a study of identical twins' blood T cells (dated by TCRdb to about 2013). For the wider study: The approximately twelve libraries, six for the alpha chain and six for the beta chain, yielded roughly 51 million Illumina reads in total. To assess how genetics influences repertoire formation, the study used next-generation sequencing to compare the TCR alpha and beta chain repertoires of three pairs of monozygous twins. Broad study findings and their caveats: Independent studies were stated to be required to validate the proposed role of the TCRalpha J segment in MHC recognition during thymic selection. Among the most abundant TCRbeta clonotypes, more CDR3 sequences were shared by each donor with her twin than with unrelated donors. V gene usage was reported to be markedly more similar within twin pairs than between unrelated donors, even among non-selected out-of-frame TCRbeta clonotypes. Because the twins were reared together, environmental influences could not be excluded as an explanation for twin similarity. The count of CDR3 clonotypes shared by two donors depended mainly on the product of the two donors' cloneset sizes, and twins did not clearly depart from this trend.

Donors were six healthy women forming three monozygous twin pairs. All three twin pairs had been reared together and were thought likely to have met the same infectious agents and vaccines. TCR cDNA libraries were prepared from RNA that had been isolated from peripheral blood mononuclear cells. Receptor libraries were prepared by 5' RACE. TCRdb names Illumina Genome Analyzer IIx as the instrument used. The RNA-based TCR cDNA libraries were made using a previously described protocol that was modified in several ways. To prevent cross-contamination, sample-specific barcodes were added to both ends of each TCR cDNA library during cDNA synthesis and amplification. On the study's bioinformatics: Between about 95,000 and nearly 550,000 clonotypes were identified per individual, and roughly 2.2 to 3.6 million CDR3-containing reads were obtained per library. After reads with improper barcode index combinations were thrown out, a cloneset for each library was built using the MiTCR software. While assembling CDR3 clonotypes, MiTCR corrected PCR and sequencing errors and either filtered or rescued low-quality reads. Artificial out-of-frame clonotypes were removed by being mapped to in-frame sequences, with one indel in the CDR3 allowed. Similarity in V and J gene usage between donors was calculated as the Jensen-Shannon divergence divided by the mean entropy. The public reads were quality trimmed at Q25 with fastp and then assembled into clones with MiXCR by TCRdb, keeping productive beta chains. Entries are consolidated by CDR3 protein sequence, retaining the most common genes and DNA. TCRdb's processing, not the authors', yielded these V and J calls. The sample records 350,000 to 450,000 distinct CDR3 sequences, 25% to 35% of which are singletons. Together, the top ten hold about 6.1% of the sample.

In this chain, TRBV6-6 is recombined with TRBJ2-7; the D gene cannot be resolved reliably. Sequenced sample: PBMCs. The source of this sequence is a woman between 18 and 55 years old in good health. The CDR3 protein: CASSYPPSAGISYEQYF. The DNA sequence is as follows: TGTGCCAGCAGTTACCCGCCATCGGCTGGGATCTCCTACGAGCAGTACTTC.